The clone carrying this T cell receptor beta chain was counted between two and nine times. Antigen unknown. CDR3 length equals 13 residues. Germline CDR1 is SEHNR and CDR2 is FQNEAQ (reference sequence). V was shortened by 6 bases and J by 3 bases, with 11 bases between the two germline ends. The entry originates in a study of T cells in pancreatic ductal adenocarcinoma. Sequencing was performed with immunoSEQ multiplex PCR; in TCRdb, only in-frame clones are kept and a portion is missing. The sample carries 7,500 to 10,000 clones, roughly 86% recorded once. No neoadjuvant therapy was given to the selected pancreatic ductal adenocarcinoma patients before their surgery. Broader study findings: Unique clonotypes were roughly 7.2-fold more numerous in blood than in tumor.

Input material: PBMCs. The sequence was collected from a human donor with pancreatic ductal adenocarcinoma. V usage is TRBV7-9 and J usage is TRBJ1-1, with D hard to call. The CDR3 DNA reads TGTGCCAGCAGTTATCAACCAGACACTGAAGCTTTCTTT. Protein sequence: CASSYQPDTEAFF.